This TCR beta chain was captured in a study of monozygotic twins with inflammatory bowel disease. The CDR3 totals 14 residues. No DNA is given; TCRdb re-called the 5' RACE reads and lists each CDR3 protein once. The sample has about 160,000 distinct CDR3 sequences. The sequenced sample was blood. This clonotype was sampled from a human donor with ulcerative colitis or Crohn's disease, or a healthy co-twin of an affected twin (not recorded which). The J gene is TRBJ2-3, the V gene TRBV12-3 or TRBV12-4; TCRdb designates TRBD1, a call that cannot be tested without DNA. The chain's CDR3 is CASSPPPRPDTQYF.